This TCR beta chain appears in the sequencing data of a study of blood T cells in healthy people across ages. Study details: Using template switching, researchers captured about one barcoded beta molecule for each two T cells. Findings and caveats of the study: While age rose, TCR beta diversity per million T cells dropped in a roughly linear way.

Germline loops: CDR1 SGHAT, CDR2 FQDESV (reference sequence). This CDR3 contains 15 residues. Losses at the gene ends were 1 base for V and 4 bases for J; bases not matched to a gene: 4. With regard to this clonotype: The antigen is unknown.

The authors ran a second PCR of 7 to 11 cycles using a sample-barcoded 5' primer and a J-beta primer mix. Every cDNA was tagged by a template-switch adaptor with 12 random nucleotides. From the 5' RACE reads, TCRdb called clonotypes with MiXCR, one entry per CDR3 protein. The sample consists of approximately 350,000 distinct CDR3 sequences, about half of them appearing once. This receptor was obtained from a man aged 55 to 70 in good health. The chain couples TRBV11-1 to TRBJ2-1; 7 bases agree with TRBD1. The specimen was blood. The CDR3 DNA follows: TGTGCCAGCAGCTTAGTCTTACAGGGGTACAATGAGCAGTTCTTC. Its protein is CASSLVLQGYNEQFF.